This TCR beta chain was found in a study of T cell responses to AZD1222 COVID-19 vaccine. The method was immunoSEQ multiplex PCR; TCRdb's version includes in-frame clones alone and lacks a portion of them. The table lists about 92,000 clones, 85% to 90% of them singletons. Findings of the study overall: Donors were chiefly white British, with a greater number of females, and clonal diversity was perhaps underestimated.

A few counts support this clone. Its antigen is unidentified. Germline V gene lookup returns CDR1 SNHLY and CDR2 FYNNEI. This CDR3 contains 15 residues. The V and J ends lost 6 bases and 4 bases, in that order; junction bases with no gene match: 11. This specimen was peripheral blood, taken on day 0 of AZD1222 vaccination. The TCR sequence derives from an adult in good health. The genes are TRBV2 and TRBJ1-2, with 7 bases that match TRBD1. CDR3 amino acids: CASRPDRAVSYGYTF. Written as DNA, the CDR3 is TGTGCCAGCAGGCCTGACAGGGCTGTTAGCTATGGCTACACCTTC. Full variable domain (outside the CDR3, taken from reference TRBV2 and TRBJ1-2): EPEVTQTPSHQVTQMGQEVILRCVPISNHLYFYWYRQILGQKVEFLVSFYNNEISEKSEIFDDQFSVERPDGSNFTLKIRSTKLEDSAMYFCASRPDRAVSYGYTFGSGTRLTVV.